A few counts support the clone carrying this T cell receptor (beta chain). This sample was included in a study of response to subunit inactivated influenza vaccine. In TCRdb, the RT-PCR reads were re-called with MiXCR into one record per CDR3 protein. The table has 150,000 to 200,000 distinct CDR3 sequences, more than 10% seen once. Deletions cut 0 bases from V and 7 bases from J, with 19 bases between. CDR1 and CDR2 from the germline V gene are SGHKS and YYEKEE (reference sequence). The CDR3 runs to 17 residues. The same data also contributed to another study, on T cells expressing NK-cell markers. As that study records: For TCR beta, cDNA was produced by 5'RACE template switching with UMIs. Obtained from sorted CD3+CD56+NKG2C+, CD3+CD56+NKG2C- and CD3+CD56-NKG2C+ T cells were the TCR beta repertoires. In several experiments, sorting was restricted to alpha-beta TCR T cells by an anti-gamma-delta TCR antibody. In a handful of donors, dominant clonotypes made up about 28.3-65% of CD3+CD56-NKG2C+ cells. Whether expanded NKG2C-expressing T cell clones recognize HCMV is unknown.

This sample comprised CD8+ T cells sorted from PBMCs, obtained about 11 days after vaccination. V and J are TRBV5-5 and TRBJ2-2, with D possibly being TRBD2 (6 bases). This TCR came from a man aged 45-60 years who received an inactivated influenza vaccine. The CDR3 DNA sequence: TGTGCCAGCAGCTTGGATCCGGGGGTAACTCGAGGCGGGGAGCTGTTTTTT. Amino acids: CASSLDPGVTRGGELFF.